This TCR beta chain came from a study of shared clonotypes between healthy human individuals. The repertoire was sequenced with immunoSEQ multiplex PCR; TCRdb's copy has only in-frame clones and lacks some. Of around 500,000 clones listed, 75% to 85% were seen once; the top ten hold 10% to 15%. The V gene end was trimmed by 6 bases and the J gene end by 5 bases; junction bases not matched to a gene: 8. The length of the CDR3 is 15 residues. From germline, CDR1 is PRHDT and CDR2 FYEKMQ (reference sequence). The receptor was isolated from a middle-aged woman in good health. Some clones in this sample may be carry-over from other donors' samples. Sequencing was carried out using PBMCs. The V gene is TRBV13, the J gene TRBJ2-1; TRBD2 matches at 9 bases. The CDR3 spells CASRVAGVRNNEQFF. The CDR3 nucleotides read TGTGCCAGCAGAGTAGCGGGAGTACGAAACAATGAGCAGTTCTTC. Combining the CDR3 with reference TRBV13 and TRBJ2-1 gives the whole variable domain AAGVIQSPRHLIKEKRETATLKCYPIPRHDTVYWYQQGPGQDPQFLISFYEKMQSDKGSIPDRFSAQQFSDYHSELNMSSLELGDSALYFCASRVAGVRNNEQFFGPGTRLTVL.